A single T cell receptor (beta chain) is shown here with its context. Method: immunoSEQ multiplex PCR; TCRdb's copy keeps in-frame clones and lacks some. This table holds approximately 70,000 clones, about 90% found once. The germline gives CDR1 DFQATT, CDR2 SNEGSKA (reference sequence). The CDR3 has 11 residues. Trimming removed 2 bases at V and 4 bases at J, with 6 bases between. The data originate from a study of control samples from healthy donors and cancer patients. This chain uses TRBV20-1 with TRBJ2-7; D remains unclear. This receptor was taken from a woman aged 50 to 60 in good health. The sample taken for sequencing was blood. As DNA, the CDR3 is TGCAGTGCTAGACCCCTATACGAGCAGTACTTC. Residues: CSARPLYEQYF.